This TCR beta chain was profiled in a study of T-cell reconstitution after alpha-beta-depleted transplantation in children. The study's findings and limits: Expanded graft clones numbering several hundred reportedly gave rise to alpha-beta T cells about two months after transplant.

Unique molecular identifiers featured in how the TCRbeta library was prepared. TCRdb reprocessed the PCR reads with MiXCR, giving one entry per CDR3 protein. The sample lists fewer than 550,000 distinct CDR3 sequences, over 9.5% occurring once. The table lists this clonotype with many counts. Its specificity is not known. Germline values: CDR1 MNHEY, CDR2 SMNVEV (reference sequence). CDR3 length equals 14 residues. The germline V and J ends were trimmed by 4 bases and 2 bases, with 10 bases remaining between them. The chain links TRBV27 to TRBJ2-3, with unresolved D. This sequence was found in a female patient aged 2-9 years who had a stem cell transplant for aplastic anemia, so the T cells may come from the graft donor. This sample comprised PBMCs, mostly from graft donor cells, obtained 180 days after TCRalphabeta/CD19-depleted stem cell transplant. As DNA, the CDR3 is TGTGCCAGCAGTTCTCGACTGAACACAGATACGCAGTATTTT. Amino acid sequence: CASSSRLNTDTQYF.